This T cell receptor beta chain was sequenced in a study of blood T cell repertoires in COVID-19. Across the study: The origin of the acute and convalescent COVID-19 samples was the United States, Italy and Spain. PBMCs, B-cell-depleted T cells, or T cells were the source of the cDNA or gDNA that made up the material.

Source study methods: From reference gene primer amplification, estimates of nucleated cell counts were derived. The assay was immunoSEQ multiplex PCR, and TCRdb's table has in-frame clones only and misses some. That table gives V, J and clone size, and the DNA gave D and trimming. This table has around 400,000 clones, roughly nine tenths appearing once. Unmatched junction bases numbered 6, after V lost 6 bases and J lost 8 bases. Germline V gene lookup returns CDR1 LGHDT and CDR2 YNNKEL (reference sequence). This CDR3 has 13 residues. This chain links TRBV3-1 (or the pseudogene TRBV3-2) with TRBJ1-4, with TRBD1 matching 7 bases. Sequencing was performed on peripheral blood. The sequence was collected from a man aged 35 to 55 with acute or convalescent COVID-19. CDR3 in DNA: TGTGCCAGCAGACGACAGGGTTCAGAAAAACTGTTTTTT. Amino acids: CASRRQGSEKLFF.